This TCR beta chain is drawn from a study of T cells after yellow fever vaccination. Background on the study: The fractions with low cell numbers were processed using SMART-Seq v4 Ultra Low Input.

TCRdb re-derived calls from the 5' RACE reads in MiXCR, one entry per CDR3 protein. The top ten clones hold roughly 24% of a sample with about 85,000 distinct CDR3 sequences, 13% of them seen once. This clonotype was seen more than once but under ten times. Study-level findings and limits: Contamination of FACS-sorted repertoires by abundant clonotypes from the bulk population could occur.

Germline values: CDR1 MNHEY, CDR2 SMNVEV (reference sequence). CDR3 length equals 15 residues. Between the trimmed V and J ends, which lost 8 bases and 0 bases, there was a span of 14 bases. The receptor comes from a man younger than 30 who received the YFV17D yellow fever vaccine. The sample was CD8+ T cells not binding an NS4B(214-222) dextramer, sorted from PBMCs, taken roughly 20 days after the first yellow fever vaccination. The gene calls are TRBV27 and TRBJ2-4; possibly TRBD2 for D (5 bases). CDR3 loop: CASAEGDLAKNIQYF. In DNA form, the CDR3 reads TGTGCCAGCGCCGAGGGTGATTTAGCCAAAAACATTCAGTACTTC.